This T cell receptor beta chain appears in the sequencing data of a study of shared clonotypes between healthy human individuals. Study overall: Three plates were used per donor for CD4 naive, three for CD4 memory, two for CD8 naive and one for CD8 memory. General study results and limits: The study's rarefaction showed incomplete sorted-subset sequencing despite large depth.

Of note for this clone: The antigen is not known.

The protocol was immunoSEQ multiplex PCR, while the TCRdb copy is restricted to in-frame clones and leaves out a portion. The table includes millions of clones, about 93% detected once. Looked up from germline, CDR1 is SGHNT and CDR2 is YENEEA. The CDR3 is 13 residues long. Trimming cost V 3 bases and J 2 bases, with 6 bases left between them. Naive CD8 isolation took CD45RO-negative cells positively selected for CCR7 and excluded terminally differentiated effector memory CD45RA+ cells. The genes are TRBV11-3 and TRBJ2-3; no clear D gene. The source material was naive CD8+ T cells from PBMCs. This sequence was found in a young man in good health. Some clones in this sample may be carry-over from other donors' samples. The CDR3 DNA is TGTGCCAGCAGCTTCGTCTTCACAGATACGCAGTATTTT. As protein: CASSFVFTDTQYF. Using reference TRBV11-3 and TRBJ2-3 for the parts outside the CDR3, the full variable domain is EAGVVQSPRYKIIEKKQPVAFWCNPISGHNTLYWYLQNLGQGPELLIRYENEEAVDDSQLPKDRFSAERLKGVDSTLKIQPAELGDSAVYLCASSFVFTDTQYFGPGTRLTVL.